The 9 T cell receptor beta chains below were found in one sample sequenced in a study of shared clonotypes between healthy human individuals. TCRdb keeps only in-frame clones here, not all; method: immunoSEQ multiplex PCR. The top ten clones hold around 0.13% of a sample with 2 million to 2.5 million clones, around 95% of them seen once. Material for sequencing was naive CD4+ T cells sorted from blood. Subset here: CD45RA+ positively selected. Receptors were obtained from a man aged 18 to 30 in good health.

As for this clone: This could be a read error, since a much larger clone is one nucleotide away. Other DNA sequences in this specimen translate into the identical CDR3. The chain carries TRBV15 and TRBJ1-2; D is possibly TRBD1 (6 bases). Per germline, CDR1 LNHNV and CDR2 YYDKDF (reference sequence). The CDR3 runs 17 residues. The CDR3 spells CATTEQGRDYQGSGYTF. CDR3 nucleotide sequence: TGCGCCACCACGGAGCAGGGGAGAGATTACCAGGGCAGTGGCTACACCTTC.

The chain employs TRBV29-1 and TRBJ2-1; 10 bases are a match to TRBD2. Germline V gene lookup returns CDR1 SQVTM and CDR2 ANQGSEA. V trimming: 5 bases; J trimming: 4 bases; junction bases outside the gene matches: 2. CDR3 size: 13 residues. The CDR3 coding sequence is TGCAGCGTTACTAGCGGGGCATACAATGAGCAGTTCTTC. Amino acid sequence: CSVTSGAYNEQFF.

CDR3 DNA: TGTGCCAGTAGTGCGCGCGGGAACGAGCAGTACTTC. This translates into CASSARGNEQYF. The genes are TRBV19 and TRBJ2-7, with TRBD2 as a possible D gene (6 bases). The V end was cut by 5 bases, the J end by 5 bases, with 10 bases between. The germline gives CDR1 LNHDA, CDR2 SQIVND (reference sequence). This CDR3 is 12 amino acids long.

Turning to this clone: Other nucleotide sequences in the sample specify the same CDR3. The chain recombines TRBV6-6 with TRBJ1-5; no firm D call. The CDR3 runs 14 residues. Per germline, CDR1 MNHNY and CDR2 SVGAGI (reference sequence). V lost 0 bases, J lost 5 bases, and 8 bases lay in between. CDR3 bases: TGTGCCAGCAGTTACTCGGGCGGGGATCAGCCCCAGCATTTT. Encoded protein: CASSYSGGDQPQHF.

This chain links TRBV6-1 with TRBJ2-7; D remains unclear. V lost 7 bases to trimming and J lost 3 bases, with 13 bases between them. From germline, CDR1 is MNHNS and CDR2 SASEGT. The CDR3 loop spans 13 amino acids. The DNA of the CDR3 is TGTGCCAGCAATCGATTTGGTGACTACGAGCAGTACTTC. Translated, it gives CASNRFGDYEQYF.

The chain couples TRBV2 to TRBJ2-1, with 8 bases identical to TRBD1. Germline loops: CDR1 SNHLY, CDR2 FYNNEI. V lost 6 bases to trimming and J lost 4 bases; unmatched junction nucleotides: 2. The CDR3 contains 13 residues. The CDR3 here is CASRDRAYNEQFF. The CDR3 bases are TGTGCCAGCAGGGACAGGGCGTACAATGAGCAGTTCTTC.

This chain joins TRBV2 and TRBJ1-5; D not resolved. This CDR3 has 14 amino acids. V gave up 6 bases and J gave up 2 bases, with 11 bases separating them. The germline V gene encodes CDR1 SNHLY and CDR2 FYNNEI. In nucleotides, the CDR3 is TGTGCCAGCAGGGACCGGATAGGCAATCAGCCCCAGCATTTT. Translated: CASRDRIGNQPQHF.

This chain links TRBV4-1 with TRBJ1-4, with 7 positions matching TRBD1. The CDR3 loop spans 20 amino acids. CDR1 MGHRA and CDR2 YSYEKL come from the germline V gene. Trimming cost V 0 bases and J 0 bases; bases outside gene matches: 13. CDR3 amino acids: CASSQEDSTGLRPTNEKLFF. The CDR3 DNA reads TGCGCCAGCAGCCAAGAAGACTCGACAGGGCTTAGACCAACTAATGAAAAACTGTTTTTT.

This chain links TRBV4-3 with TRBJ1-1; no reliable D call. V was pared by 4 bases and J by 2 bases, with 8 bases between. Germline loops: CDR1 LGHNA, CDR2 YSLEER. CDR3 size: 13 residues. The chain's CDR3 is CASSLELNTEAFF. DNA of the CDR3: TGCGCCAGCAGCCTGGAGTTAAACACTGAAGCTTTCTTT.